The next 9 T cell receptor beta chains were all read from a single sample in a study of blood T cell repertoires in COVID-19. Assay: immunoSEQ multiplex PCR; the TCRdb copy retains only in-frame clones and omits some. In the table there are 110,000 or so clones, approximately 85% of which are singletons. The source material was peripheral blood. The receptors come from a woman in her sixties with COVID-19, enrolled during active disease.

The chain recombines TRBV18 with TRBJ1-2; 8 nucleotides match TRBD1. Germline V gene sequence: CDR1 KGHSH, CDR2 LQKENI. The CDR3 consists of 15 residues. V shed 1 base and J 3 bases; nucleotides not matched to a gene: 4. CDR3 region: CASSPLETGDYGYTF. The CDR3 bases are TGTGCCAGCTCACCACTCGAGACAGGGGACTATGGCTACACCTTC.

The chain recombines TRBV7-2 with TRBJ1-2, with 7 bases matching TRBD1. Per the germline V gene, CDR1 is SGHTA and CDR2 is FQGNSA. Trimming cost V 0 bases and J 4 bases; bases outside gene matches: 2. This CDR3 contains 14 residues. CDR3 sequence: CASSLATGSYGYTF. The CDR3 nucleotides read TGTGCCAGCAGCTTAGCGACAGGGTCCTATGGCTACACCTTC.

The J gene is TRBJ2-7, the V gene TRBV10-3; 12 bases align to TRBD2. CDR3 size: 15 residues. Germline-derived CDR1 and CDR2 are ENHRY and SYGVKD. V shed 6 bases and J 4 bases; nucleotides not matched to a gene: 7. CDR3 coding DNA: TGTGCCATCAGCCTGACTAGCGGGGGCGTTTACGAGCAGTACTTC. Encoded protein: CAISLTSGGVYEQYF.

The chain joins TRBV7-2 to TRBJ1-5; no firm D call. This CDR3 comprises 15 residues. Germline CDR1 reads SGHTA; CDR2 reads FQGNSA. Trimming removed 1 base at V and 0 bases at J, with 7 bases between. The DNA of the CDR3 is TGTGCCAGCAGCTTAGTCCAGAATAGCAATCAGCCCCAGCATTTT. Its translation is CASSLVQNSNQPQHF. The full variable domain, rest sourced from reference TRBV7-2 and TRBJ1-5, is GAGVSQSPSNKVTEKGKDVELRCDPISGHTALYWYRQSLGQGLEFLIYFQGNSAPDKSGLPSDRFSAERTGGSVSTLTIQRTQQEDSAVYLCASSLVQNSNQPQHFGDGTRLSIL.

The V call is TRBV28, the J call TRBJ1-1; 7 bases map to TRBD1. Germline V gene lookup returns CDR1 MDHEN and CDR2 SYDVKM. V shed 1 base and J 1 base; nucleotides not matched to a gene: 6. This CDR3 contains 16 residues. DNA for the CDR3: TGTGCCAGCAGTTTATTTGTAGGACAGGAGAACACTGAAGCTTTCTTT. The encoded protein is CASSLFVGQENTEAFF.

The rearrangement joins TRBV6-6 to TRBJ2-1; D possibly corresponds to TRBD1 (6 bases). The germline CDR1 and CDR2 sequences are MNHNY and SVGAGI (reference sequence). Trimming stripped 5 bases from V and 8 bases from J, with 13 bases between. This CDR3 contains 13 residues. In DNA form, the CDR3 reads TGTGCCAGCAGTGCAGGGGTGGGCGATGAGCAGTTCTTC. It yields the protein CASSAGVGDEQFF.

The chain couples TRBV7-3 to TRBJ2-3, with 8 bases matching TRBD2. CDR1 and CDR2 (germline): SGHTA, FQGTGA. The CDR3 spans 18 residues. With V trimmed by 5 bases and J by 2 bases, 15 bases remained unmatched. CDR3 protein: CASSLNTATSGPTDTQYF. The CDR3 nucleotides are TGTGCCAGCAGCCTCAATACAGCAACTAGCGGACCCACAGATACGCAGTATTTT.

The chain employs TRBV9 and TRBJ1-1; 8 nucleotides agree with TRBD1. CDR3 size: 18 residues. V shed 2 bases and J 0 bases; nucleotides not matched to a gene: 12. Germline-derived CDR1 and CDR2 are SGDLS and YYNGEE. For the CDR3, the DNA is TGTGCCAGCAGCGTTGGGTTGGGACAGGCGAAATTGAACACTGAAGCTTTCTTT. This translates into CASSVGLGQAKLNTEAFF.

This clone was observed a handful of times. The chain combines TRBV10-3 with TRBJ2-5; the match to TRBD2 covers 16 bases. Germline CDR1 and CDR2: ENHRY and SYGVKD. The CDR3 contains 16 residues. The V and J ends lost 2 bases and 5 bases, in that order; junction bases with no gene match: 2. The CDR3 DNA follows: TGTGCCATCAGTGAGGGGACTAGCGGGGGGGCGGAGACCCAGTACTTC. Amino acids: CAISEGTSGGAETQYF.